This passage covers 25 T cell receptor beta chains from one sample sequenced in a study of T cells after yellow fever vaccination. TCRdb reprocessed the 5' RACE reads via MiXCR and lists one record per CDR3 protein. This table has some 500,000 distinct CDR3 sequences, roughly 13% appearing once. Sequencing used PBMCs, obtained on the day of the yellow fever booster vaccination. The source of these receptors is a man aged 25 to 40 who received the YFV17D yellow fever vaccine.

Only a few counts were recorded for this clonotype. The chain uses TRBV7-9 and TRBJ1-2; no reliable D call. CDR3 length: 14 amino acids. V lost 5 bases and J lost 2, with 12 bases in between. Germline V gene sequence: CDR1 SEHNR, CDR2 FQNEAQ (reference sequence). CDR3 in amino acids: CASSRDGPNYGYTF. CDR3 nucleotides: TGTGCCAGCAGCCGCGACGGACCCAACTATGGCTACACCTTC.

This clonotype was seen a handful of times. The chain joins TRBV7-2 to TRBJ2-7; D is unresolved. The CDR3 covers 13 residues. Germline V CDR1 and CDR2: SGHTA, FQGNSA. Trimming cost V 5 bases and J 6 bases, with 14 bases left between them. This CDR3 is CASSPLLGFEQYF. As DNA, the CDR3 is TGTGCCAGCAGCCCCCTTTTAGGGTTCGAGCAGTACTTC. The complete variable domain, with remaining parts taken from reference TRBV7-2 and TRBJ2-7, reads GAGVSQSPSNKVTEKGKDVELRCDPISGHTALYWYRQSLGQGLEFLIYFQGNSAPDKSGLPSDRFSAERTGGSVSTLTIQRTQQEDSAVYLCASSPLLGFEQYFGPGTRLTVT.

This sequence joins TRBV12-3 or TRBV12-4 and TRBJ2-7, with 8 bases fitting TRBD1. V was clipped by 5 bases and J by 1 base; unmatched bases: 7. CDR3 length: 15 residues. The CDR3 DNA reads TGTGCCAGCAGTCCTGGGACAGGAGCATCCTACGAGCAGTACTTC. Protein product: CASSPGTGASYEQYF.

The gene calls are TRBV14 and TRBJ1-2; no reliable D call. Germline V gives CDR1 SGHDN, CDR2 FVKESK. The V and J ends lost 0 bases and 6 bases respectively, with 11 bases between them. This CDR3 contains 14 residues. The CDR3 protein is CASSQDRSVHGYTF. Written as DNA, the CDR3 is TGTGCCAGCAGCCAAGATCGATCAGTGCATGGCTACACCTTC.

This sequence joins TRBV20-1 and TRBJ1-6; D remains unclear. CDR1 and CDR2 (germline): DFQATT, SNEGSKA (reference sequence). The CDR3 has 12 residues. The CDR3 reads CSPVTGNSPLHF. CDR3 sequence (DNA): TGCAGCCCGGTTACGGGTAATTCACCCCTCCACTTT.

The sample holds many counts of this clonotype. This chain joins TRBV12-3 or TRBV12-4 and TRBJ2-3; tentatively, D is TRBD2 (5 bases). This CDR3 comprises 15 residues. Deletions cut 8 bases from V and 0 bases from J, with 15 bases between. Here the CDR3 reads CASGRASRSTDTQYF. In DNA form, the CDR3 reads TGTGCCAGCGGAAGGGCTAGCAGAAGCACAGATACGCAGTATTTT.

This clonotype turned up a few times. Germline and junction disagree at one end, which may indicate a read error. The chain uses TRBV11-2 and TRBJ2-7; D assignment may be TRBD1 or TRBD2 (5 bases each). The CDR3 consists of 14 residues. Per germline, CDR1 SGHAT and CDR2 FQNNGV. For the CDR3, the DNA is TGTGCCAGCAGCAGCCCAACCTCACCGGGACGAGTGGACTTC. Protein product: CASSSPTSPGRVDF.

The chain joins TRBV28 to TRBJ2-5, with D possibly being TRBD2 (6 bases). Germline V gene sequence: CDR1 MDHEN, CDR2 SYDVKM. CDR3 length: 13 residues. CDR3 sequence: CADSRTTKETQYF. CDR3 nucleotide sequence: TGTGCGGACTCCCGGACTACAAAAGAGACCCAGTACTTC.

The J gene is TRBJ1-5, the V gene TRBV29-1; D is perhaps TRBD1 (6 bases). Germline CDR1 SQVTM, CDR2 ANQGSEA. The CDR3 consists of 12 residues. Between the trimmed V and J ends, which lost 6 bases and 4 bases, there was a span of 10 bases. CDR3 protein: CSVKQGNQPQHF. The CDR3 nucleotides read TGCAGCGTAAAACAGGGAAATCAGCCCCAGCATTTT. Full variable domain (rest looked up from reference TRBV29-1 and TRBJ1-5): SAVISQKPSRDICQRGTSLTIQCQVDSQVTMMFWYRQQPGQSLTLIATANQGSEATYESGFVIDKFPISRPNLTFSTLTVSNMSPEDSSIYLCSVKQGNQPQHFGDGTRLSIL.

The rearrangement joins TRBV4-3 to TRBJ2-1, with 10 bases aligning to TRBD2. CDR1 LGHNA and CDR2 YSLEER come from the germline V gene. This CDR3 contains 17 residues. J gave up 5 bases and V 3 bases, and 10 bases lay outside the gene matches. CDR3 amino acids: CASSQGTSGRVNNEQFF. The CDR3, as DNA: TGCGCCAGCAGCCAGGGAACCAGCGGGAGGGTTAACAATGAGCAGTTCTTC.

This clonotype was picked up a small number of times. The chain links TRBV7-9 to TRBJ2-3, with TRBD2 matching 7 bases. The V and J ends lost 5 bases and 6 bases, in that order; junction bases with no gene match: 11. Per the germline V gene, CDR1 is SEHNR and CDR2 is FQNEAQ (reference sequence). This CDR3 is 15 amino acids long. CDR3 loop: CASSAGGRGWDTQYF. The CDR3 nucleotides read TGTGCCAGCAGCGCCGGGGGGAGAGGCTGGGATACGCAGTATTTT.

This clonotype was counted between two and nine times. The DNA for the CDR3 is TGTGCCAGCAGTTCGTCCTCGGGGAGCTTGTGGCTCTACGAGCAGTACTTC. This codes for CASSSSSGSLWLYEQYF. The genes are TRBV28 and TRBJ2-7, with D perhaps TRBD2 (5 bases). Germline V gene lookup returns CDR1 MDHEN and CDR2 SYDVKM. V lost 4 bases, J lost 3 bases, and 22 bases lay in between. The CDR3 contains 17 residues.

The CDR3: CASSQEGVTEQFF. CDR3 coding DNA: TGCGCCAGCAGCCAAGAAGGGGTCACTGAGCAGTTCTTC. This chain links TRBV4-3 with TRBJ2-1; tentative D call: TRBD1 (5 bases). V dropped 0 bases and J dropped 9 bases, with 9 bases sitting between them. CDR1 is LGHNA, CDR2 YSLEER, per germline. This CDR3 has 13 amino acids.

The V gene is TRBV5-1, the J gene TRBJ2-5; TRBD1 aligns across 7 bases. The CDR3 covers 13 residues. Germline assignment: CDR1 SGHRS and CDR2 YFSETQ. J was trimmed by 5 bases and V by 2 bases; bases with no gene match: 3. CDR3 coding DNA: TGCGCCAGCAGCTTACAGGGGATGGAGACCCAGTACTTC. Translation gives CASSLQGMETQYF. The full variable domain, rest sourced from reference TRBV5-1 and TRBJ2-5, is KAGVTQTPRYLIKTRGQQVTLSCSPISGHRSVSWYQQTPGQGLQFLFEYFSETQRNKGNFPGRFSGRQFSNSRSEMNVSTLELGDSALYLCASSLQGMETQYFGPGTRLLVL.

This clonotype was recorded at least ten times. As DNA, the CDR3 is TGTGCCAGCTCACCCTCCGGGACAGGGGTGACCCAGTACTTC. It specifies CASSPSGTGVTQYF. The V gene is TRBV18, the J gene TRBJ2-5; TRBD1 matches 10 bases. J lost 7 bases, V lost 3 bases, and 5 bases had no gene match. This CDR3 region has 14 residues. Germline-derived CDR1 and CDR2 are KGHSH and LQKENI.

This clonotype showed up just a few times. The J gene is TRBJ2-2, the V gene TRBV7-7; D not resolved. Germline assignment: CDR1 SSHAT and CDR2 FNYEAQ (reference sequence). The CDR3 consists of 13 residues. The V end lost 6 bases, the J end lost 7 bases, and 12 bases lay between the germline ends. The CDR3 region has the DNA TGTGCCAGCAGACCCGGAGAGGTCGGGGAGCTGTTTTTT. Translation: CASRPGEVGELFF.

This clonotype turned up a few times. The chain uses TRBV5-1 and TRBJ1-2; unclear D gene. Germline V lookup: CDR1 SGHRS, CDR2 YFSETQ. Between the trimmed V and J ends, which lost 2 bases and 8 bases, there was a span of 13 bases. This CDR3 is 13 amino acids long. The CDR3 loop reads CASSFEMTDGYTF. The CDR3 DNA is TGCGCCAGCAGCTTCGAAATGACGGACGGCTACACCTTC.

A single count supports this clonotype. The J gene is TRBJ2-2, the V gene TRBV21-1. TRBV21-1 represents a pseudogene. This CDR3 is 12 amino acids long. As DNA, the CDR3 is TGTGCCAGCAGCTGCCGGCCCGGGGAGCTGTTTTTT. Protein product: CASSCRPGELFF.

This rearrangement joins TRBV7-9 to TRBJ2-7; D is possibly TRBD1 or TRBD2 (5 bases each). The CDR3 totals 14 residues. The ends were cut back, 4 bases at V and 4 bases at J, with 14 bases in the middle. CDR1 and CDR2 (germline): SEHNR, FQNEAQ (reference sequence). CDR3 in amino acids: CASSSQGTQYEQYF. DNA of the CDR3: TGTGCCAGCAGCTCCCAAGGGACGCAATACGAGCAGTACTTC.

Only a few counts were recorded for this clonotype. This chain joins TRBV20-1 and TRBJ2-2; D is perhaps TRBD2 (5 bases). The germline CDR1 and CDR2 sequences are DFQATT and SNEGSKA (reference sequence). V was pared by 2 bases and J by 7 bases, with 14 bases between. CDR3 length equals 14 residues. DNA for the CDR3: TGCAGTGCTAGATCGGGGAGCCAATTCGGGGAGCTGTTTTTT. Translation: CSARSGSQFGELFF.

This clonotype was seen more than once but under ten times. The chain recombines TRBV5-1 with TRBJ2-3; TRBD1 matches 8 bases. V lost 6 bases, J lost 2 bases, and 11 bases stayed unmatched. Germline values: CDR1 SGHRS, CDR2 YFSETQ. This CDR3 has 16 residues. CDR3 bases: TGCGCCAGCACCACTAGGGGGACAGGCCCCACAGATACGCAGTATTTT. Protein: CASTTRGTGPTDTQYF.

The V call is TRBV7-9, the J call TRBJ2-1; possible D gene TRBD1, 6 bases. Trimming removed 2 bases at V and 7 bases at J, with 9 bases between. CDR1 and CDR2 from the germline V gene are SEHNR and FQNEAQ (reference sequence). CDR3 length: 13 amino acids. The CDR3 sequence: CASSLTTGNEQFF. CDR3 bases: TGTGCCAGCAGCTTAACTACAGGGAATGAGCAGTTCTTC.

The rearrangement joins TRBV9 to TRBJ2-1, with TRBD2 matching over 13 bases. Germline CDR1 is SGDLS and CDR2 is YYNGEE. V lost 4 bases and J lost 5; bases outside the gene matches: 3. CDR3 length: 15 residues. In DNA form, the CDR3 reads TGTGCCAGCAGCCGACTAGCGGGAGGAAACAATGAGCAGTTCTTC. It encodes CASSRLAGGNNEQFF.

The chain carries TRBV29-1 and TRBJ2-7; D remains unclear. Per the germline V gene, CDR1 is SQVTM and CDR2 is ANQGSEA. There are 12 residues in the CDR3. V gave up 4 bases and J gave up 7 bases, with 14 bases separating them. For the CDR3, the DNA is TGCAGCGTTGGTGTCACCAGTGGAGAGCAGTACTTC. Translated: CSVGVTSGEQYF.

The CDR3 DNA sequence: TGTGCCAGCAGTTTAGGGACTAGGTCTGATACGCAGTATTTT. Encoded protein: CASSLGTRSDTQYF. The chain has TRBV12-3 or TRBV12-4 and TRBJ2-3; 7 positions agree with TRBD2. Trimming removed 1 base from V and 6 bases from J; junction bases left unmatched: 4. The CDR3 consists of 14 residues.